The clone carrying this T cell receptor beta chain was detected a few times. Its cognate antigen is unknown. This sample stems from a study of T cells after yellow fever vaccination. On the study more broadly: Low-cell-number fractions underwent preparation using SMART-Seq v4 Ultra Low Input.

Trimming left V 1 base short and J 10 bases short, with 11 bases between. The CDR3 spans 13 residues. 5'RACE template switching produced TCR cDNA carrying a universal primer site and UMIs. TCRdb itself ran the 5' RACE reads through MiXCR, one entry per CDR3 protein. This sample has some 560,000 distinct CDR3 sequences, with about 15% found just once. Study-wide points: A weaker but faster secondary response was observed, peaking on day 5 versus 15.

Specimen: PBMCs, collected less than 6 days after the first yellow fever vaccination. J is TRBJ2-1 and V is TRBV12-3 or TRBV12-4; D is unclear. The sequence was collected from a man aged 18 to 35 who received the YFV17D yellow fever vaccine. The CDR3 sequence: CASSLESDHEQFF. CDR3 DNA: TGTGCCAGCAGTTTAGAATCGGATCACGAGCAGTTCTTC.